This T cell receptor (beta chain) derives from a study of CD8 T cells in acute hepatitis C reinfection (dated by TCRdb to about 2021). For the wider study: The TCRbeta repertoire of CD8+ T cells specific for the HCV NS3-1073 epitope was profiled during acute infection and after viral clearance. Paired acute and follow-up samples were contributed by four of the spontaneous resolvers.

CDR1 and CDR2 were assigned from the germline V gene as KGHSH and LQKENI. Trimming removed 3 bases from V and 4 bases from J, leaving 8 bases between the germline ends. Its CDR3 holds 13 amino acids, cysteine through phenylalanine. Only the CDR3 region is kept as DNA, spanning 39 bases read in frame from base 1. With respect to this clone: Its specific antigen is unknown. No base qualities exist here, and no much larger clone lies one base off it.

What the time point label conveys for this sample: naive CD8 control sorted from an acute-time-point sample. Enrolled in the Montreal Hepatitis C Cohort (HEPCO) in Canada, the donors were people who inject drugs, and these donors were followed every 3 months. Acute primary HCV infection was defined by a positive HCV RNA or antibody test following a negative test within the previous 24 weeks. Cells were surface stained with CD3, CD8 and CD45RO antibodies, and an aqua fixable dye was used to exclude dead cells. Among the cohort members were several spontaneous resolvers, with spontaneous resolution defined as HCV RNA clearance within 24 weeks. Once thawed from cryostorage, peripheral blood mononuclear cells underwent negative selection via the MACS CD8+ T cell Isolation Kit to obtain CD8+ T cells. A BD FACSAria II cell sorter was used to sort the cells. Results the study describes overall, beyond this receptor: Preferential use of the TRBV04 and TRBV06 gene families was observed in all groups, and this preferential usage was not explained by overrepresentation in the naive pool. CDR3 sequences shared with other epitopes were rare, and differing sequencing approaches may have limited exact matching. NS3-1073 specific repertoires were highly diverse, with no significant diversity differences between acute resolver, follow-up resolver and acute chronic samples. Regardless of outcome, roughly 12 public clonotypes were found, and one public clonotype used V04-02/J02-02. Follow-up repertoires were not available for chronically infected subjects, because NS3-1073 specific cells were too rare to be sorted. Because bulk sequencing was performed on the TCRbeta chain only, alphabeta pairing of public clonotypes could not be determined.

The FACS-sorted cells had their genomic DNA extracted, and the commercial immunoSEQ service was used to sequence the TCRbeta chains. On the authors' methods: ImmunoSEQ Analyzer software v3.0 and R v3.5.1 were used to analyze the repertoire data. Sequences containing stop codons or out-of-frame rearrangements were removed, so only productive rearrangements were analyzed. Simpson diversity, Shannon entropy, CDR3 length and nucleotide addition metrics were supplied by the sequencing provider. Clonotypes were categorized by frequency as dominant, sub-dominant, low or lowest abundance, and clonotypes below 0.1% were excluded from most analyses. A CDR3 amino acid clonotype was designated public if detected in at least two subjects at a cumulative frequency of at least 0.5%. TCRdb stores this immuneACCESS table with in-frame sequences only. Part of the clones is absent; in the studies checked, under half of the shortfall reflects unresolved V genes, and no reason is known for the rest. Clone size and the V and J calls come from that table; the DNA yielded D and trimming. The sample records about 38,000 clones, 80% to 90% of which are singletons. The ten largest clones represent 9.5% to 12% of the sample.

The source is a woman aged 18-29 years who spontaneously cleared hepatitis C infection. The sequencing input was naive CD8+ T cells from PBMCs. The sample's cell subset or site label, in plain terms: sorted total naive CD45RO-negative CD8+ T cells. The rearranged segments are TRBV18 and TRBJ2-3, with the D gene not clear enough to name. DNA sequence: TGTGCCAGCTCACCCCCCGCCGCAGATACGCAGTATTTT. It specifies CASSPPAADTQYF.